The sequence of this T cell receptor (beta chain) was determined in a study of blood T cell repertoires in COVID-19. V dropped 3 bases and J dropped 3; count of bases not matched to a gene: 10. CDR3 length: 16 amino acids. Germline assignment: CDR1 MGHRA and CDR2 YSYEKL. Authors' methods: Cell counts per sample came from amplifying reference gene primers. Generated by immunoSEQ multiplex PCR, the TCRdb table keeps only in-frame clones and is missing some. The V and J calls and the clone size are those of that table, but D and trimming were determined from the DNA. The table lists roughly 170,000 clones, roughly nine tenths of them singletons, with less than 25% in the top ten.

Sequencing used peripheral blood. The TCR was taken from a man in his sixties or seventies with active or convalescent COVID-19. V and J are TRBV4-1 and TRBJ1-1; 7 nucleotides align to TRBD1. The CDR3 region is CASSHLKTGRYTEAFF. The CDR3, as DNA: TGCGCCAGCAGCCACCTGAAGACAGGGCGATACACTGAAGCTTTCTTT.